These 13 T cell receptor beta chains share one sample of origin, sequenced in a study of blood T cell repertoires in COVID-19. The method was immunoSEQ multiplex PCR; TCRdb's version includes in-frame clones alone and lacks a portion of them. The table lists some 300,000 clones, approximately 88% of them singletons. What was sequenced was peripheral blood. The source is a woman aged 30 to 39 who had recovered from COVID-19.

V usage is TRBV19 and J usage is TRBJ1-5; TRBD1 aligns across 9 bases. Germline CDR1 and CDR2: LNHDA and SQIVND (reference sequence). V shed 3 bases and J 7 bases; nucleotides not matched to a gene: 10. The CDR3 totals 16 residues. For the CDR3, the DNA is TGTGCCAGTAGTATCTCGACAGGGGGTGGACGGCAGCCCCAGCATTTT. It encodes CASSISTGGGRQPQHF.

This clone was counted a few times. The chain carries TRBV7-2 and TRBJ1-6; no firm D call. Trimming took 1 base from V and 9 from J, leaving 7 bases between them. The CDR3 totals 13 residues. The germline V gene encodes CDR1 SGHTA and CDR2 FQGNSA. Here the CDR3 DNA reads TGTGCCAGCAGCTTAGTGGAGCGTTCACCCCTCCACTTT. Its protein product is CASSLVERSPLHF.

CDR3 residues: CASSEGPGTPLHF. For the CDR3, the DNA is TGTGCCAGCAGTGAAGGCCCCGGGACACCCCTCCACTTT. The V gene is TRBV2, the J gene TRBJ1-6, with D uncertain. CDR3 size: 13 residues. Germline CDR1 and CDR2: SNHLY and FYNNEI. Trimming took 1 base from V and 11 from J, leaving 9 bases between them.

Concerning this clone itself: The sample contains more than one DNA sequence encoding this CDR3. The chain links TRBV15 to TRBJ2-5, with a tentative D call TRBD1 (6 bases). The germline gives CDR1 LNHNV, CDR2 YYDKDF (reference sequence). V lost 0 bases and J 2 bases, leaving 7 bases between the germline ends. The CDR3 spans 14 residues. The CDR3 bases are TGTGCCACCAGCAGAGATAGGGGGCAAGAGACCCAGTACTTC. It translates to CATSRDRGQETQYF.

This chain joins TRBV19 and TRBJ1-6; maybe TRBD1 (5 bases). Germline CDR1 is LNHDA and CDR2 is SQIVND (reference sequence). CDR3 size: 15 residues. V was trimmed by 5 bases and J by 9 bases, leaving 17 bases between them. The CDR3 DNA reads TGTGCCAGTAGTCCGGCAGCCGGGGGGTTTTCACCCCTCCACTTT. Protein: CASSPAAGGFSPLHF.

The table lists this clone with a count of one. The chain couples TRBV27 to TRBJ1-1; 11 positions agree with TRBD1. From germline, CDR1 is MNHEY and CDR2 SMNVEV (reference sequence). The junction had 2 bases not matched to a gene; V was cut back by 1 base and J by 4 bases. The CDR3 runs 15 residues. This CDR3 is CASSLFGTGGTEAFF. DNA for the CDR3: TGTGCCAGCAGTTTATTTGGGACAGGGGGCACTGAAGCTTTCTTT.

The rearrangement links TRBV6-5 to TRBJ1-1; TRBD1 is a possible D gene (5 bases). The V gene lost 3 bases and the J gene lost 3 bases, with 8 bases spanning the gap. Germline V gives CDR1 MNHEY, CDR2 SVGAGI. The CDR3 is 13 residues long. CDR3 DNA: TGTGCCAGCAGTTATCCGGGGGACACTGAAGCTTTCTTT. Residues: CASSYPGDTEAFF.

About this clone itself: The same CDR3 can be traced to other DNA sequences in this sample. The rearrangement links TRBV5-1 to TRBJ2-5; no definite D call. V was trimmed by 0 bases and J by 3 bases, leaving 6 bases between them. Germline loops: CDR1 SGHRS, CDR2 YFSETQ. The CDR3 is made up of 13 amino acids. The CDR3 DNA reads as TGCGCCAGCAGCTTGGGGCAGAAAGAGACCCAGTACTTC. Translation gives CASSLGQKETQYF.

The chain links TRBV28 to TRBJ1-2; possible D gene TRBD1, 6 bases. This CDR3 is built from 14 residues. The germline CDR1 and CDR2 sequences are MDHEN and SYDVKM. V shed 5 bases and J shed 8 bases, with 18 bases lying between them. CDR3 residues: CASSKPGEAIGYTF. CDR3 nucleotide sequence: TGTGCCAGCAGTAAACCAGGGGAAGCGATCGGCTACACCTTC.

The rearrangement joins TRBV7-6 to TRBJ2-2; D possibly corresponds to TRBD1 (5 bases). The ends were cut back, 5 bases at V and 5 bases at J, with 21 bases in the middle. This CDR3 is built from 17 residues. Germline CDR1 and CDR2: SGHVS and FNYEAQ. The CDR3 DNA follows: TGTGCCAGCAGCCCGCGCCCATGGGGCCCAGGAACCGGGGAGCTGTTTTTT. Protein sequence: CASSPRPWGPGTGELFF.

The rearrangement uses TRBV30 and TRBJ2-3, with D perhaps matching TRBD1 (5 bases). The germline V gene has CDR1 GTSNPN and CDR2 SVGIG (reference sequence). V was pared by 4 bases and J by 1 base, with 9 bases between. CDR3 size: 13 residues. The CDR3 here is CAWTGPRTDTQYF. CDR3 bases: TGTGCCTGGACAGGGCCCCGCACAGATACGCAGTATTTT.

CDR3 DNA sequence: TGTGCCAGCAGCTTAGGGCAGGGGGCGCCGGGGGCCAACGTCCTGACTTTC. Its translation is CASSLGQGAPGANVLTF. The chain combines TRBV7-8 with TRBJ2-6; 8 bases are a match to TRBD1. The germline V gene encodes CDR1 SGHVS and CDR2 FQNEAQ. The CDR3 consists of 17 residues. Trimming cost V 1 base and J 4 bases; bases outside gene matches: 6.

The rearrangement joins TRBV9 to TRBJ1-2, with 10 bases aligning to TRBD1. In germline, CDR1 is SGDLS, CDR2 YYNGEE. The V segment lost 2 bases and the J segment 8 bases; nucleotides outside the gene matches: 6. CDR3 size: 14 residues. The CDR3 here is CASSVDRGQGGYTF. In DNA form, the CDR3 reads TGTGCCAGCAGCGTTGACAGGGGGCAAGGGGGCTACACCTTC.